These 17 T cell receptor beta chains share one sample of origin, sequenced in a study of blood T cell repertoires in COVID-19. The method was immunoSEQ multiplex PCR; TCRdb's version includes in-frame clones alone and lacks a portion of them. Of approximately 230,000 clones in the sample, approximately 88% were seen once. Material for sequencing was peripheral blood. Receptor source: a woman aged 25 to 39 with COVID-19, enrolled during active disease.

V gene TRBV5-1 combines with J gene TRBJ2-3; 11 nucleotides line up with TRBD2. The CDR3 is 17 amino acids. Per germline, CDR1 SGHRS and CDR2 YFSETQ. J gave up 2 bases and V 4 bases, and 9 bases lay outside the gene matches. The CDR3 DNA reads as TGCGCCAGCAGCAAGGAAGTACTAGCGGGAGTCACAGATACGCAGTATTTT. Protein sequence: CASSKEVLAGVTDTQYF.

V is TRBV2 and J is TRBJ1-4; D might be TRBD1 (5 bases). The germline CDR1 and CDR2 sequences are SNHLY and FYNNEI. The CDR3 spans 15 residues. V was shortened by 1 base and J by 4 bases, with 10 bases between the two germline ends. The CDR3 region has the DNA TGTGCCAGCAGTGAAGGCAAGGGGCTTAATGAAAAACTGTTTTTT. Protein sequence: CASSEGKGLNEKLFF.

The J gene is TRBJ1-1, the V gene TRBV6-5; the match to TRBD1 covers 10 bases. Germline CDR1 reads MNHEY; CDR2 reads SVGAGI. This CDR3 has 13 amino acids. The V segment lost 6 bases and the J segment 5 bases; nucleotides outside the gene matches: 3. The CDR3 loop reads CASSPGQGTEAFF. The DNA for the CDR3 is TGTGCCAGCAGCCCGGGACAGGGGACTGAAGCTTTCTTT.

The chain joins TRBV18 to TRBJ2-1; TRBD1 matches 7 bases. Trimming at V came to 0 bases and at J to 2 bases, leaving 4 bases not matched to a gene. CDR3 length equals 16 residues. Germline V gives CDR1 KGHSH, CDR2 LQKENI. The chain's CDR3 is CASSPPGTVTYNEQFF. In DNA, the CDR3 is TGTGCCAGCTCACCACCGGGGACAGTGACCTACAATGAGCAGTTCTTC.

V gene TRBV11-3 combines with J gene TRBJ2-7, with D possibly being TRBD2 (6 bases). Germline V gene lookup returns CDR1 SGHNT and CDR2 YENEEA. The CDR3 is 13 amino acids. The V end lost 0 bases, the J end lost 6 bases, and 9 bases lay between the germline ends. The CDR3 here is CASSLERGAEQYV. The CDR3 DNA reads TGTGCCAGCAGCTTAGAGCGGGGAGCCGAGCAGTACGTC.

The V gene is TRBV7-9, the J gene TRBJ2-3; a weak D match, TRBD1 (6 bases). This CDR3 has 16 residues. V was trimmed by 4 bases and J by 1 base, leaving 15 bases between them. Germline values: CDR1 SEHNR, CDR2 FQNEAQ (reference sequence). The CDR3 here is CASSSPTGWGTDTQYF. The CDR3 coding sequence is TGTGCCAGCAGCTCTCCTACAGGGTGGGGCACAGATACGCAGTATTTT. The entire variable domain, with the rest obtained from reference TRBV7-9 and TRBJ2-3, is as follows: DTGVSQNPRHKITKRGQNVTFRCDPISEHNRLYWYRQTLGQGPEFLTYFQNEAQLEKSRLLSDRFSAERPKGSFSTLEIQRTEQGDSAMYLCASSSPTGWGTDTQYFGPGTRLTVL.

V usage is TRBV3-1 (or the pseudogene TRBV3-2) and J usage is TRBJ1-2; D not resolved. CDR1 and CDR2 from the germline V gene are LGHDT and YNNKEL (reference sequence). The V end was cut by 3 bases, the J end by 8 bases, with 13 bases between. The CDR3 runs to 13 residues. CDR3 region: CASSQWGDQGYTF. The CDR3 DNA sequence: TGTGCCAGCAGCCAGTGGGGAGATCAGGGCTACACCTTC.

V usage is TRBV27 and J usage is TRBJ1-2; TRBD1 matches at 12 bases. Trimming removed 4 bases from V and 5 bases from J; junction bases left unmatched: 5. The CDR3 runs to 15 residues. The germline CDR1 and CDR2 sequences are MNHEY and SMNVEV (reference sequence). The CDR3 region has the DNA TGTGCCAGCAGTTCGGGACAGGGGGCGAATTATGGCTACACCTTC. Residues: CASSSGQGANYGYTF.

This chain joins TRBV7-9 and TRBJ2-7; 7 nucleotides align to TRBD2. In germline, CDR1 is SEHNR, CDR2 FQNEAQ (reference sequence). J gave up 4 bases and V 4 bases, and 10 bases lay outside the gene matches. The CDR3 has 15 residues. The CDR3 nucleotides are TGTGCCAGCAGCTATCTGTCGGGGGAGGGTTACGAGCAGTACTTC. Translated, it gives CASSYLSGEGYEQYF.

This chain links TRBV9 with TRBJ2-1, with D tentatively TRBD2 (6 bases). The germline CDR1 and CDR2 sequences are SGDLS and YYNGEE. The V end was cut by 7 bases, the J end by 7 bases, with 18 bases between. The CDR3 consists of 14 residues. The CDR3 nucleotides read TGTGCCAGCGGGGCGGGACTCCTTTTGAATGAGCAGTTCTTC. It translates to CASGAGLLLNEQFF.

The chain recombines TRBV9 with TRBJ2-1, with a possible D match to TRBD2 (6 bases). This CDR3 spans 14 amino acids. Germline loops: CDR1 SGDLS, CDR2 YYNGEE. Deletions cut 6 bases from V and 7 bases from J, with 17 bases between. CDR3 region: CASTRDHGVNEQFF. The CDR3 DNA reads as TGTGCCAGCACGCGGGACCATGGGGTTAATGAGCAGTTCTTC.

The rearrangement uses TRBV7-2 and TRBJ2-7; maybe TRBD2 (6 bases). The CDR3 sequence is 12 residues long. Trimming cost V 1 base and J 5 bases, with 6 bases left between them. Looked up from germline, CDR1 is SGHTA and CDR2 is FQGNSA. DNA of the CDR3: TGTGCCAGCAGCTTAGGGACTAACGAGCAGTACGTC. Residues: CASSLGTNEQYV.

The rearrangement links TRBV5-4 to TRBJ2-1; TRBD2 matches at 13 bases. This CDR3 is 15 amino acids long. The V gene end was trimmed by 0 bases and the J gene end by 10 bases; junction bases not matched to a gene: 4. Per the germline V gene, CDR1 is SGHNT and CDR2 is YYREEE (reference sequence). CDR3 sequence reads: CASSLGLAGGGEQFF. The CDR3 DNA is TGTGCCAGCAGCTTGGGACTAGCGGGGGGCGGGGAGCAGTTCTTC. The variable domain in full, completed from reference TRBV5-4 and TRBJ2-1, reads ETGVTQSPTHLIKTRGQQVTLRCSSQSGHNTVSWYQQALGQGPQFIFQYYREEENGRGNFPPRFSGLQFPNYSSELNVNALELDDSALYLCASSLGLAGGGEQFFGPGTRLTVL.

This clone was seen only once. The chain joins TRBV28 to TRBJ1-2; 7 nucleotides match TRBD1. The CDR3 is 14 residues long. V trimming: 5 bases; J trimming: 3 bases; junction bases outside the gene matches: 6. Per the germline V gene, CDR1 is MDHEN and CDR2 is SYDVKM. DNA for the CDR3: TGTGCCAGCAGTATGTCAGGGACAGACTATGGCTACACCTTC. This translates into CASSMSGTDYGYTF.

The chain has TRBV30 and TRBJ2-6; TRBD1 matches at 7 bases. CDR3 length: 16 amino acids. Germline trimming cut 0 bases from V and 0 bases from J; bases unmatched to any gene: 2. The germline gives CDR1 GTSNPN, CDR2 SVGIG (reference sequence). The CDR3 region is CAWSVGDSSGANVLTF. CDR3 coding DNA: TGTGCCTGGAGTGTCGGGGACAGCTCTGGGGCCAACGTCCTGACTTTC.

The chain is built from TRBV9 and TRBJ2-1; the match to TRBD2 covers 12 bases. Germline CDR1 is SGDLS and CDR2 is YYNGEE. The CDR3 loop spans 15 amino acids. With 4 bases clipped from V and 5 bases from J, the junction kept 4 bases outside the gene matches. CDR3: CASSFRLAGDNEQFF. The CDR3 region has the DNA TGTGCCAGCAGCTTCCGACTAGCGGGAGACAATGAGCAGTTCTTC.

V and J are TRBV4-2 and TRBJ2-3, with 12 bases matching TRBD2. There are 19 residues in the CDR3. The trim removed 0 bases at V and 6 bases at J, leaving 13 bases unmatched. CDR1 is LGHNA, CDR2 YNFKEQ, per germline. This CDR3 reads CASSQEKGLAGGSGDTQYF. CDR3 DNA: TGTGCCAGCAGCCAAGAAAAGGGCCTAGCGGGGGGGTCCGGGGATACGCAGTATTTT.